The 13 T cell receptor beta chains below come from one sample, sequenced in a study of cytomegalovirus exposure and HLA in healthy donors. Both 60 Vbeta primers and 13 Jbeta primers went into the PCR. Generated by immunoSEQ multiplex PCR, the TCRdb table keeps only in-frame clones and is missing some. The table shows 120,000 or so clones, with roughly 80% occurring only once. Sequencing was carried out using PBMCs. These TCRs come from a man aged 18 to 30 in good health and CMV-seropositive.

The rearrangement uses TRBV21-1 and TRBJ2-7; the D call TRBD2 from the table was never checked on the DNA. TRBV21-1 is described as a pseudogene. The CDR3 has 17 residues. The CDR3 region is CASSLREPLPPSYEQYF. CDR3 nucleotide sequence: TGTGCCAGCAGTTTGCGGGAGCCCTTACCGCCTTCCTACGAGCAGTACTTC.

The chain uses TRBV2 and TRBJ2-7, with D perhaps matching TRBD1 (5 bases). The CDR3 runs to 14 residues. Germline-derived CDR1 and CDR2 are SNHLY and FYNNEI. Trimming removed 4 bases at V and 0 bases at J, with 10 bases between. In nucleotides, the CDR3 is TGTGCCAGCAGTGGGGGCAGGTCCTCCTACGAGCAGTACTTC. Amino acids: CASSGGRSSYEQYF.

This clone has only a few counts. CDR3 nucleotides: TGTGCCAGCCTGAGGCGCGGGACAGATACGCAGTATTTT. Amino acid sequence: CASLRRGTDTQYF. The chain joins TRBV2 to TRBJ2-3; possibly TRBD2 for D (5 bases). Germline V gene sequence: CDR1 SNHLY, CDR2 FYNNEI. V was cut by 8 bases and J by 3 bases, with 12 bases left in between. CDR3 length equals 13 residues.

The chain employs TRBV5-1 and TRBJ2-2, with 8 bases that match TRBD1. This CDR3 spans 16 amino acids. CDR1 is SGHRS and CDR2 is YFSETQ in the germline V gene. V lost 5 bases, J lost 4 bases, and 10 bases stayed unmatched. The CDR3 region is CASSQGARVLTGELFF. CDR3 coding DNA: TGCGCCAGCAGTCAGGGGGCGCGGGTTCTCACCGGGGAGCTGTTTTTT.

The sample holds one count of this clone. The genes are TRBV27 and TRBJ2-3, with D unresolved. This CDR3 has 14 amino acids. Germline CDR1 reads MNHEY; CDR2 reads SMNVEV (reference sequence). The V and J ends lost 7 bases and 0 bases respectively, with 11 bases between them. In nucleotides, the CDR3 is TGTGCCAGCAATCGACTTTTAAGCACAGATACGCAGTATTTT. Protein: CASNRLLSTDTQYF.

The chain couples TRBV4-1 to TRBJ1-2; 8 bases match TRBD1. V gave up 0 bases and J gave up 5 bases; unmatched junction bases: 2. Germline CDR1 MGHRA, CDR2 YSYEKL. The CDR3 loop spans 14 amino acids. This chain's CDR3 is CASSQDTGGYGYTF. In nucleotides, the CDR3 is TGCGCCAGCAGCCAAGACACAGGGGGTTATGGCTACACCTTC.

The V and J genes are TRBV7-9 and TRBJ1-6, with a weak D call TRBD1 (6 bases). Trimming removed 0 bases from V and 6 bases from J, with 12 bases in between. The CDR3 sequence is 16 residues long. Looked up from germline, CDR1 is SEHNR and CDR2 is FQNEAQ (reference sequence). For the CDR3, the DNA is TGTGCCAGCAGCTTAGCGATGCCAGGGGTTAATTCACCCCTCCACTTT. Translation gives CASSLAMPGVNSPLHF.

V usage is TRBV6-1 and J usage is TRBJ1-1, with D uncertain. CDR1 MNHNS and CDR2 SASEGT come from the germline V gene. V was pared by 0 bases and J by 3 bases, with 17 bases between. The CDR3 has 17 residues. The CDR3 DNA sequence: TGTGCCAGCAGTGAAGCGATGGGAGAGGGAAAGGACACTGAAGCTTTCTTT. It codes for CASSEAMGEGKDTEAFF.

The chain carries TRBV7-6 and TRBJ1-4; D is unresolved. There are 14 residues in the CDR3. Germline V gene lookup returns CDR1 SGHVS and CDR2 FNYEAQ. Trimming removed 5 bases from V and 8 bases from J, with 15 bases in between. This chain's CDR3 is CASSPRVTREKLFF. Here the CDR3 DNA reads TGTGCCAGCAGCCCGCGGGTCACCAGGGAAAAACTGTTTTTT.

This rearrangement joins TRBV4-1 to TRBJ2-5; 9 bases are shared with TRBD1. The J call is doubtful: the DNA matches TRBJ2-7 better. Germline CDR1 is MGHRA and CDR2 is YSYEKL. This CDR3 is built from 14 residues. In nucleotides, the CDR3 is TGCGCCAGCAGCCACTCGGGACAGGGTTACGAGCAGTACTTC. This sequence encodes CASSHSGQGYEQYF.

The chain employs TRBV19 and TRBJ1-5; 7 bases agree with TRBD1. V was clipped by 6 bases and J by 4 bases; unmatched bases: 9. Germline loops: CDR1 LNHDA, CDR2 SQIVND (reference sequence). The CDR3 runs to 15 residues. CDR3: CASSPTGQDNQPQHF. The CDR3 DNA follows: TGTGCCAGTAGCCCTACCGGACAGGATAATCAGCCCCAGCATTTT.

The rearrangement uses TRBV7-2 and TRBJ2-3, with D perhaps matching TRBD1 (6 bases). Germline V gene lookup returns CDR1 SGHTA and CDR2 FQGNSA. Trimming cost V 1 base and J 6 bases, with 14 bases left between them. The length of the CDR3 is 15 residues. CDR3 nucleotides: TGTGCCAGCAGCTTAGAGAGGGGACAATCCGATACGCAGTATTTT. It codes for CASSLERGQSDTQYF.

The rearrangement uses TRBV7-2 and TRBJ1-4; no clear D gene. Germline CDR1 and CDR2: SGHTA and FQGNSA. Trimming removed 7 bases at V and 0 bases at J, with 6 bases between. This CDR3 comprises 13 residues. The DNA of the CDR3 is TGTGCCAGCACTCCTTCAACTAATGAAAAACTGTTTTTT. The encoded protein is CASTPSTNEKLFF. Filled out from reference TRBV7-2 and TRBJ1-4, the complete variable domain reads GAGVSQSPSNKVTEKGKDVELRCDPISGHTALYWYRQSLGQGLEFLIYFQGNSAPDKSGLPSDRFSAERTGGSVSTLTIQRTQQEDSAVYLCASTPSTNEKLFFGSGTQLSVL.